The 32 T cell receptor beta chains below come from one sample, sequenced in a study of tumor-infiltrating lymphocytes in primary liver carcinoma (dated by TCRdb to about 2017). TRIzol reagent was used to extract blood RNA from unsorted whole blood, while the DNeasy Blood & Tissue kit provided the germline DNA. Sequenced using an Illumina HiSeq 2500. A constant-region primer and ProtoScript II reverse transcriptase were used to reverse-transcribe TCRbeta-specific cDNA from about 500 ng total RNA. The TCRbeta libraries were prepared through three rounds of nested multiplex PCR following a slightly modified ARM-PCR procedure. Multiplex TRBV1-TRBV30 forward primers and a Cbeta reverse primer were used in the first two PCR rounds, each of which was run for roughly 9 cycles. The public reads were reprocessed in TCRdb via fastp at Q25 and MiXCR, keeping in-frame beta chains. Rows are unified per CDR3 protein, each entry keeping the most common DNA and genes. The sample has 320,000 or so distinct CDR3 sequences on record, roughly 60% of them singletons. The ten largest clonotypes hold roughly 9% of the sample.

The sequenced sample was peripheral blood. The source is a man aged 35-49 years with primary liver carcinoma and hepatitis B virus infection.

This chain joins TRBV25-1 and TRBJ1-4; D is unresolved. The CDR3 runs 13 residues. CDR1 and CDR2 from the germline V gene are MGHDK and SYGVNS. Trimming stripped 4 bases from V and 8 bases from J, with 11 bases between. The CDR3 sequence is CASSAAPWEKLFF. CDR3 nucleotides: TGTGCCAGCAGTGCGGCCCCTTGGGAAAAACTGTTTTTT.

There are many counts of this clonotype. V is TRBV4-2 and J is TRBJ2-1; 9 positions match TRBD1. V dropped 4 bases and J dropped 1; count of bases not matched to a gene: 8. There are 17 residues in the CDR3. From germline, CDR1 is LGHNA and CDR2 YNFKEQ. The CDR3 sequence: CASSRDRAGQSYNEQFF. CDR3 in DNA: TGTGCCAGCAGCCGGGACAGGGCGGGACAGTCCTACAATGAGCAGTTCTTC.

The chain has TRBV19 and TRBJ1-1; no firm D call. The CDR3 loop spans 14 amino acids. The V and J ends lost 4 bases and 4 bases respectively, with 13 bases between them. CDR1 is LNHDA and CDR2 is SQIVND in the germline V gene (reference sequence). CDR3: CASSREDVSTEAFF. As DNA, the CDR3 is TGTGCCAGTAGTAGGGAGGATGTGAGCACTGAAGCTTTCTTT.

The genes are TRBV12-3 or TRBV12-4 and TRBJ2-3; 11 bases agree with TRBD2. The junction had 4 bases not matched to a gene; V was cut back by 3 bases and J by 5 bases. The CDR3 is 15 amino acids. CDR3 amino acids: CASSFTSGRVDTQYF. The CDR3 nucleotides read TGTGCCAGCAGTTTTACTAGCGGGAGAGTAGATACGCAGTATTTT.

Concerning this clonotype itself: A junction end diverges from the germline sequence, so it may reflect a read error. The chain has TRBV14 and TRBJ2-1; 9 nucleotides match TRBD1. CDR1 is SGHDN and CDR2 is FVKESK in the germline V gene. The CDR3 has 17 amino acids. The CDR3 DNA sequence: TGTGCCAGCAGCCAAGAGGGTCAGGGGACAGGGCACAATGATCAGTTCTTC. Translating it yields CASSQEGQGTGHNDQFF.

This clonotype was detected many times. V gene TRBV6-1 combines with J gene TRBJ1-1; no definite D call. This CDR3 region has 13 residues. V lost 5 bases and J lost 4, with 11 bases in between. Germline CDR1 is MNHNS and CDR2 is SASEGT. DNA for the CDR3: TGTGCCAGCAGTCAGAGTATAGGCACTGAAGCTTTCTTT. Its protein product is CASSQSIGTEAFF.

This clonotype has ten or more counts. This chain connects TRBV6-6 to TRBJ2-1; 13 nucleotides agree with TRBD2. Trimming at V came to 7 bases and at J to 8 bases, leaving 8 bases not matched to a gene. The CDR3 is 15 amino acids. CDR1 MNHNY and CDR2 SVGAGI come from the germline V gene (reference sequence). Here the CDR3 reads CASTAWTSGGDEQFF. CDR3 nucleotide sequence: TGTGCCAGCACCGCTTGGACTAGCGGGGGTGATGAGCAGTTCTTC.

With respect to this clonotype: A read error may produce the germline difference seen at one junction end. V usage is TRBV5-1 and J usage is TRBJ2-7; no clear D gene. The CDR3 is 16 residues long. Germline loops: CDR1 SGHRS, CDR2 YFSETQ. This chain's CDR3 is CTSSPTRGGSSYEQYF. Written as DNA, the CDR3 is TGCACCAGCAGCCCCACCCGTGGCGGTAGCTCCTACGAGCAGTACTTC.

Concerning this clonotype itself: The missing conserved phenylalanine or tryptophan at the end of this CDR3 makes a read error likely. The limits of the CDR3 on the DNA are not certain, so only TCRdb's listed CDR3 is given. The V call is TRBV11-1, the J call TRBJ2-2; no check of the table's D call, TRBD2, against the DNA was made. Germline V gives CDR1 SGHAT, CDR2 FQDESV (reference sequence). The CDR3 is 17 amino acids in total, end residues counted. CDR3 residues: CASSFQSGLAAPVELFS.

On this clonotype itself: At one end the junction does not follow the germline gene, possibly because of a read error. This chain uses TRBV6-1 with TRBJ1-5; D is uncertain. The CDR3 length is 14 residues. The V gene's germline CDR1 is MNHNS and CDR2 SASEGT. In nucleotides, the CDR3 is TGTGCCAGCAGTGTCCGGGGTAGTGGTCAGCCCCATCATTTT. Translating gives CASSVRGSGQPHHF.

Of note for this clonotype: At one boundary the junction diverges from the germline segment, which might be a read error. The rearrangement uses TRBV11-1 and TRBJ2-7; D is undetermined. The CDR3 length is 14 residues. Germline lookup yields CDR1 SGHAT and CDR2 FQDESV (reference sequence). The CDR3 bases are TGTGCCAGCAGTCAACGAGTAGTCTCCCACGATCAGTACTTC. The encoded protein is CASSQRVVSHDQYF.

Comment on this clonotype: A much bigger clone sits one base away, suggesting this may be a read error. V gene TRBV6-1 combines with J gene TRBJ2-1, with D unresolved. Germline V gene lookup returns CDR1 MNHNS and CDR2 SASEGT. The length of the CDR3 is 11 residues. The CDR3 sequence is CASSEEDWRCF. In nucleotides, the CDR3 is TGTGCCAGCAGTGAAGAGGATTGGCGGTGCTTC.

A word on this clonotype: Germline is not matched at one junction end, which may reflect a read error. The chain is built from TRBV7-8 and TRBJ2-1; D perhaps matches TRBD1 (6 bases). Germline CDR1 and CDR2: SGHVS and FQNEAQ. The CDR3 covers 18 residues. The CDR3 nucleotides read TGTGCCAGGAGCTTAGCCAGTGTTTGGACAGTCTCCTACAATGAGCAATTCTTC. Its protein product is CARSLASVWTVSYNEQFF. The complete variable domain, with remaining parts taken from reference TRBV7-8 and TRBJ2-1, reads GAGVSQSPRYKVAKRGQDVALRCDPISGHVSLFWYQQALGQGPEFLTYFQNEAQLDKSGLPSDRFFAERPEGSVSTLKIQRTQQEDSAVYLCARSLASVWTVSYNEQFFGPGTRLTVL.

This chain uses TRBV5-6 with TRBJ2-6; possible D gene TRBD1, 6 bases. Trimming cost V 4 bases and J 3 bases, with 20 bases left between them. The CDR3 runs 18 residues. Germline-derived CDR1 and CDR2 are SGHDT and YYEEEE. The CDR3 DNA reads as TGTGCCAGCAGCCAGTCAGGCAGGGGAGTGCTTGGGGCCAACGTCCTGACTTTC. Translated: CASSQSGRGVLGANVLTF.

Remarks on this clonotype: A much larger clone lies a single base off, so this may be a read error. The V gene is TRBV4-1, the J gene TRBJ2-1; 9 bases line up with TRBD1. Germline V gene data show CDR1 as MGHRA and CDR2 as YSYEKL. The CDR3 loop spans 14 amino acids. The CDR3 region is CACSPRQGGNEQFF. In nucleotides, the CDR3 is TGCGCCTGCAGCCCTAGACAGGGGGGGAATGAGCAGTTCTTC.

To note about this clonotype: At one end, the junction sequence differs from germline, possibly due to a read error. The chain has TRBV4-3 and TRBJ2-7; 11 nucleotides align to TRBD2. The CDR3 is 20 amino acids. Germline CDR1 is LGHNA and CDR2 is YSLEER. The CDR3 here is CASNQESVLAGGLGFYEQCF. In DNA, the CDR3 is TGCGCCAGCAACCAAGAAAGTGTGCTAGCGGGAGGTCTTGGGTTCTACGAGCAGTGCTTC.

Regarding this clonotype: One base away lies a much larger clone, so this may be a sequencing read error. The V call is TRBV4-2, the J call TRBJ2-1; D is possibly TRBD1 (6 bases). The CDR3 extends over 16 amino acids. Germline assignment: CDR1 LGHNA and CDR2 YNFKEQ. The CDR3 loop is CASSQDSQGSYHEQFF. The CDR3 DNA reads as TGCGCCAGCAGCCAAGATTCACAGGGTTCCTACCATGAGCAGTTCTTC.

A remark on this clonotype: Given a much more abundant clone one base away, this may be a read error. The chain joins TRBV4-1 to TRBJ1-5, with 9 bases aligning to TRBD1. This CDR3 comprises 15 residues. In germline, CDR1 is MGHRA, CDR2 YSYEKL. This CDR3 is CASSQAGQGDQSQHF. The CDR3 nucleotides read TGCGCCAGCAGCCAAGCGGGACAGGGCGATCAGTCCCAGCATTTT.

This clonotype was counted between two and nine times. No conserved phenylalanine or tryptophan ends this CDR3, so it is likely a read error. V is TRBV7-8 and J is TRBJ2-1, with D maybe TRBD1 (6 bases). The germline V and J ends were trimmed by 4 bases and 6 bases, with 16 bases remaining between them. Germline CDR1 is SGHVS and CDR2 is FQNEAQ. The CDR3 consists of 15 residues. In DNA form, the CDR3 reads TGTGCCAGCAGCTCGACAGGCCTTGCATCCAATGAGCAGTTCCTC. Encoded protein: CASSSTGLASNEQFL.

As regards this clonotype: This CDR3 fails to terminate in the conserved phenylalanine or tryptophan, so it likely reflects a read error. The gene calls are TRBV14 and TRBJ1-6; 8 nucleotides line up with TRBD1. J was trimmed by 7 bases and V by 5 bases; bases with no gene match: 7. CDR3 length equals 15 residues. Germline CDR1 is SGHDN and CDR2 is FVKESK. In nucleotides, the CDR3 is TGTGCCAGCAGCTACAGACAGGGGCAGAATTCACCCCTCCACCTT. It yields the protein CASSYRQGQNSPLHL.

As for this clonotype: One end of the junction does not line up with germline, which may come from a read error. J is TRBJ2-5 and V is TRBV6-5, with D unclear. The CDR3 is made up of 14 amino acids. CDR1 and CDR2 from the germline V gene are MNHEY and SVGAGI. CDR3 residues: CAISRTGAQETRYF. The CDR3 DNA reads as TGTGCCATCAGCAGAACCGGAGCCCAAGAGACCCGGTACTTC.

This clonotype was counted many times. This sequence joins TRBV29-1 and TRBJ1-2, with 7 bases lining up with TRBD1. The germline V gene encodes CDR1 SQVTM and CDR2 ANQGSEA. V lost 5 bases and J lost 4; bases outside the gene matches: 4. The CDR3 has 12 amino acids. The CDR3 DNA reads as TGCAGCGTTCCACAGGGGACCTATGGCTACACCTTC. It codes for CSVPQGTYGYTF.

Concerning this clonotype itself: This may come from a read error, since a much larger clone is one base off. The chain links TRBV5-1 to TRBJ1-1; unclear D gene. With 6 bases removed from V and 3 bases from J, the gap between germline ends came to 9 bases. The CDR3 spans 12 residues. Germline CDR1 reads SGHRS; CDR2 reads YFSETQ. In nucleotides, the CDR3 is TGCGCCAGCATCGGGGTGTACACTGAAGCTTTCTTT. This encodes CASIGVYTEAFF.

Turning to this clonotype: A much more abundant neighbour one base away suggests this may be a read error. The chain links TRBV29-1 to TRBJ2-1, with TRBD2 matching 12 bases. Germline V gives CDR1 SQVTM, CDR2 ANQGSEA. CDR3 length: 15 amino acids. V lost 5 bases, J lost 9 bases, and 11 bases stayed unmatched. The CDR3 DNA reads as TGCAGCGTTAAACCGGGGCTAGCGGGAGGGGGTGAGCAGTTCTTC. This sequence encodes CSVKPGLAGGGEQFF.

This clonotype was observed a single time. One junction end disagrees with the germline gene, perhaps due to a read error. The chain carries TRBV4-3 and TRBJ2-2; D is unclear. Germline CDR1 and CDR2: LGHNA and YSLEER. This CDR3 has 16 residues. In DNA, the CDR3 is TGCGCCAGGAGCCAAGACCGTCCGCGAGGCACCGGGGAGCTGTTTTTT. It is translated as CARSQDRPRGTGELFF.

The rearrangement joins TRBV10-3 to TRBJ2-7; 8 bases fit TRBD2. The CDR3 loop spans 16 amino acids. With V trimmed by 10 bases and J by 5 bases, 19 bases remained unmatched. Germline assignment: CDR1 ENHRY and CDR2 SYGVKD. The DNA for the CDR3 is TGTGCCACCTCTAACGGGAGGGCCCAGAGGAATGACGAGCAGTACTTC. Protein product: CATSNGRAQRNDEQYF.

The gene calls are TRBV5-1 and TRBJ2-1; 12 positions agree with TRBD2. The junction had 15 bases not matched to a gene; V was cut back by 10 bases and J by 10 bases. The CDR3 is 15 residues long. Germline V CDR1 and CDR2: SGHRS, YFSETQ. The CDR3 region is CACSFRLAGVREQFF. The DNA of the CDR3 is TGCGCCTGTAGCTTCAGACTAGCGGGAGTCCGGGAGCAGTTCTTC.

This clonotype was picked up one time. An end of the junction does not agree with germline; a read error may underlie this. The genes are TRBV6-2 or TRBV6-3 and TRBJ2-5; 8 positions agree with TRBD2. This CDR3 is built from 15 residues. Germline V gives CDR1 MNHEY, CDR2 SVGEGT. The CDR3 DNA follows: TGTGCCAGCTCCTTAGCGGGACGCGAGCAAGGGACCCAGTACTTC. It encodes CASSLAGREQGTQYF.

This sequence joins TRBV6-6 and TRBJ2-6; no clear D. V was clipped by 5 bases and J by 0 bases, with 20 bases between them. The CDR3 is made up of 19 amino acids. Germline-derived CDR1 and CDR2 are MNHNY and SVGAGI (reference sequence). CDR3 loop: CASSKHSRAANSGANVLTF. CDR3 coding DNA: TGTGCCAGCAGTAAACACTCCCGGGCAGCTAACTCTGGGGCCAACGTCCTGACTTTC.

Regarding this clonotype: The junction does not match germline at one end; this may be a read error. This chain joins TRBV12-3 or TRBV12-4 and TRBJ2-7; TRBD2 agrees at 11 bases. The CDR3 consists of 14 residues. The CDR3 sequence: CASSQLAGALEEYF. For the CDR3, the DNA is TGTGCCAGCAGCCAACTAGCGGGAGCTCTCGAGGAGTACTTC.

Details on this clonotype: This may come from a read error, since a much larger clone is one base off. This chain joins TRBV6-2 or TRBV6-3 and TRBJ2-3, with D possibly being TRBD1 (5 bases). CDR1 is MNHEY, CDR2 SVGEGT, per germline. The CDR3 spans 17 residues. Trimming took off 6 bases at V and 0 bases at J, with 19 bases between the two ends. CDR3: CASSRLWATASTDTQYF. The CDR3 DNA reads TGTGCCAGCAGCCGGCTCTGGGCGACAGCTAGCACAGATACGCAGTATTTT.

Note on this clonotype: The CDR3 does not close with the conserved phenylalanine or tryptophan, likely indicating a read error. The chain has TRBV11-3 and TRBJ2-1; D uncertain. The V gene's germline CDR1 is SGHNT and CDR2 YENEEA. The CDR3 runs to 12 residues. The DNA for the CDR3 is TGTGCCAGCATCTTAAATGCCAATGAGCAGTTCTCA. Translated, it gives CASILNANEQFS.